These 5 T cell receptor beta chains originate from one sample sequenced in a study of molecular identifiers for immune sequencing clone quantification. One entry per CDR3 protein results from TCRdb running MiXCR on the PCR reads. Of about 86,000 distinct CDR3 sequences in the sample, about 23% are singletons; the top ten hold approximately 0.78%. The sequenced sample consisted of naive CD8+ T cells from blood, with Jurkat cell RNA spiked in. Indicated subset: FACS-sorted CD8+CD4-CCR7+CD45RA+ naive T cells. Receptor source: a human donor in good health. Some libraries in this study had Jurkat cell RNA spiked in.

In regard to this clonotype: Since a much larger clone is just one base distant, this may be a read error. The chain carries TRBV4-1 and TRBJ2-3; D not resolved. The CDR3 covers 12 residues. V lost 1 base to trimming and J lost 8 bases, with 7 bases between them. The V gene's germline CDR1 is MGHRA and CDR2 YSYEKL. The CDR3 sequence: CASSQASGTQYF. The CDR3 DNA follows: TGCGCCAGCAGCCAAGCGTCAGGTACGCAGTATTTT.

There are many counts of this clonotype. This chain joins TRBV13 and TRBJ2-5; D remains unclear. Trimming cost V 3 bases and J 0 bases, with 8 bases left between them. This CDR3 comprises 14 residues. In germline, CDR1 is PRHDT, CDR2 FYEKMQ (reference sequence). This chain's CDR3 is CASSFLANQETQYF. The DNA for the CDR3 is TGTGCCAGCAGCTTCTTAGCTAACCAAGAGACCCAGTACTTC. Combining the CDR3 with reference TRBV13 and TRBJ2-5 gives the whole variable domain AAGVIQSPRHLIKEKRETATLKCYPIPRHDTVYWYQQGPGQDPQFLISFYEKMQSDKGSIPDRFSAQQFSDYHSELNMSSLELGDSALYFCASSFLANQETQYFGPGTRLLVL.

This clonotype was picked up many times. Germline and junction disagree at one end, which may indicate a read error. The CDR3 DNA reads TGTGCCAGCAGCCTAGGACAGTATAATTCACCCCTCCACTTT. Its protein product is CASSLGQYNSPLHF. This chain connects TRBV13 to TRBJ1-6, with a possible D match to TRBD1 (6 bases). Germline V gene lookup returns CDR1 PRHDT and CDR2 FYEKMQ (reference sequence). CDR3 size: 14 residues.

This clonotype was found many times. The chain links TRBV9 to TRBJ1-6; TRBD1 matches at 9 bases. Germline assignment: CDR1 SGDLS and CDR2 YYNGEE. This CDR3 region has 15 residues. V lost 0 bases and J lost 6; bases outside the gene matches: 1. The CDR3, as DNA: TGTGCCAGCAGCGTAGGGGGACAGGGTAATTCACCCCTCCACTTT. Protein: CASSVGGQGNSPLHF.

This clonotype has at least ten counts. The V call is TRBV2, the J call TRBJ1-1; unclear D gene. V lost 6 bases and J 8 bases, leaving 7 bases between the germline ends. This CDR3 spans 10 amino acids. Germline V CDR1 and CDR2: SNHLY, FYNNEI. This CDR3 is CASRRVEAFF. CDR3 nucleotides: TGTGCCAGCAGGCGGGTCGAAGCTTTCTTT.